The 32 T cell receptor beta chains in this list originate from one sample, sequenced in a study of blood T cell repertoires in COVID-19. The data were produced by immunoSEQ multiplex PCR, yet TCRdb's version contains in-frame clones alone and is incomplete. Among hundreds of thousands of clones listed, about 87% were seen once. Material: PBMCs or T cells enriched from blood (not recorded which). The receptors were gathered from a man in his fifties or sixties who had been exposed to COVID-19.

The V call is TRBV3-1 (or the pseudogene TRBV3-2), the J call TRBJ1-2; 10 bases match TRBD1. Germline CDR1 reads LGHDT; CDR2 reads YNNKEL (reference sequence). The CDR3 contains 12 residues. Trimming cost V 2 bases and J 12 bases; bases outside gene matches: 3. The CDR3 reads CASSQRTGGNTF. CDR3 sequence (DNA): TGTGCCAGCAGCCAAAGGACAGGGGGTAACACCTTC.

The chain employs TRBV5-6 and TRBJ1-2; no definite D call. This CDR3 contains 15 residues. The germline V and J ends were trimmed by 4 bases and 0 bases, with 13 bases remaining between them. Germline V gives CDR1 SGHDT, CDR2 YYEEEE. In DNA form, the CDR3 reads TGTGCCAGCAGCAAAAAAGACCGGGCTAACTATGGCTACACCTTC. It is translated as CASSKKDRANYGYTF.

The chain carries TRBV18 and TRBJ1-6; a possible D gene is TRBD1 (6 bases). This CDR3 spans 17 amino acids. CDR1 is KGHSH and CDR2 is LQKENI in the germline V gene. V was pared by 1 base and J by 8 bases, with 18 bases between. The CDR3 DNA sequence: TGTGCCAGCTCACCACGGAACAGGGCGGTTTTAGATTCACCCCTCCACTTT. It encodes CASSPRNRAVLDSPLHF.

The J gene is TRBJ1-5, the V gene TRBV7-6; D gene unclear. Trimming left V 2 bases short and J 5 bases short, with 7 bases between. CDR3 length: 13 residues. Per germline, CDR1 SGHVS and CDR2 FNYEAQ. CDR3 coding DNA: TGTGCCAGCAGCTTACGGAGGGATCAGCCCCAGCATTTT. It codes for CASSLRRDQPQHF.

The genes are TRBV27 and TRBJ2-7; TRBD2 matches at 8 bases. The CDR3 has 13 residues. The junction had 3 bases not matched to a gene; V was cut back by 2 bases and J by 6 bases. CDR1 and CDR2 (germline): MNHEY, SMNVEV (reference sequence). The CDR3 loop reads CASSLGLASEQYV. The CDR3 nucleotides read TGTGCCAGCAGTTTAGGACTAGCTAGCGAGCAGTACGTC.

The chain recombines TRBV5-6 with TRBJ1-4; weak D call: TRBD1 (6 bases). CDR1 is SGHDT and CDR2 is YYEEEE in the germline V gene. The CDR3 is made up of 14 amino acids. V shed 4 bases and J shed 8 bases, with 15 bases lying between them. CDR3 DNA: TGTGCCAGCAGCCGGGGGGCAGGGCGCGAAAAACTGTTTTTT. This sequence encodes CASSRGAGREKLFF.

The chain combines TRBV10-2 with TRBJ2-5; maybe TRBD2 (5 bases). The V end lost 4 bases, the J end lost 5 bases, and 14 bases lay between the germline ends. CDR1 and CDR2 (germline): WSHSY, SAAADI. The CDR3 has 14 residues. CDR3: CASSVGPTRETQYF. The CDR3 DNA is TGCGCCAGCAGTGTAGGACCCACTAGGGAGACCCAGTACTTC.

DNA of the CDR3: TGCGCCAGCAGCTCGACAGGGATCGGTAATTCACCCCTCCACTTT. Protein product: CASSSTGIGNSPLHF. V gene TRBV5-1 combines with J gene TRBJ1-6; 7 bases align to TRBD1. CDR3 length: 15 residues. The junction had 6 bases not matched to a gene; V was cut back by 3 bases and J by 6 bases. Germline CDR1 and CDR2: SGHRS and YFSETQ. Looking up the rest from reference TRBV5-1 and TRBJ1-6 gives the full variable domain: KAGVTQTPRYLIKTRGQQVTLSCSPISGHRSVSWYQQTPGQGLQFLFEYFSETQRNKGNFPGRFSGRQFSNSRSEMNVSTLELGDSALYLCASSSTGIGNSPLHFGNGTRLTVT.

V usage is TRBV5-1 and J usage is TRBJ1-2; 8 positions agree with TRBD1. Germline V CDR1 and CDR2: SGHRS, YFSETQ. V gave up 4 bases and J gave up 7 bases; unmatched junction bases: 6. The CDR3 runs 13 residues. CDR3 in DNA: TGCGCCAGCAGCACGACAGGGGCAGGTGGCTACACCTTC. It specifies CASSTTGAGGYTF. The complete variable domain, with remaining parts taken from reference TRBV5-1 and TRBJ1-2, reads KAGVTQTPRYLIKTRGQQVTLSCSPISGHRSVSWYQQTPGQGLQFLFEYFSETQRNKGNFPGRFSGRQFSNSRSEMNVSTLELGDSALYLCASSTTGAGGYTFGSGTRLTVV.

This chain connects TRBV5-1 to TRBJ1-2; D is possibly TRBD1 (5 bases). CDR1 and CDR2 from the germline V gene are SGHRS and YFSETQ. CDR3 length equals 14 residues. With 3 bases removed from V and 8 bases from J, the gap between germline ends came to 17 bases. CDR3 bases: TGCGCCAGCAGCTCGGGACTCAGCAGGGACGGCTACACCTTC. Protein product: CASSSGLSRDGYTF.

The CDR3 sequence: CASSEREGAFF. CDR3 sequence (DNA): TGTGCCAGCAGTGAAAGGGAGGGAGCTTTCTTT. This chain uses TRBV2 with TRBJ1-1; D call uncertain. Per the germline V gene, CDR1 is SNHLY and CDR2 is FYNNEI. The CDR3 spans 11 residues. Trimming took 2 bases from V and 10 from J, leaving 8 bases between them.

The CDR3 loop reads CASSPGTRYQETQYF. CDR3 DNA: TGTGCCAGCTCACCGGGCACTAGGTACCAAGAGACCCAGTACTTC. The V gene is TRBV18, the J gene TRBJ2-5; possibly TRBD2 for D (5 bases). Trimming removed 3 bases at V and 0 bases at J, with 11 bases between. The CDR3 has 15 amino acids. Germline assignment: CDR1 KGHSH and CDR2 LQKENI.

This chain connects TRBV18 to TRBJ2-7, with 12 bases matching TRBD1. The CDR3 covers 18 residues. The germline V gene has CDR1 KGHSH and CDR2 LQKENI. J lost 5 bases, V lost 4 bases, and 15 bases had no gene match. The CDR3: CASSRVRGGQGAENEQYV. In DNA form, the CDR3 reads TGTGCCAGCTCACGCGTGCGCGGGGGACAGGGGGCGGAGAACGAGCAGTACGTC.

V and J are TRBV7-2 and TRBJ2-1, with TRBD2 identical over 8 bases. Germline V gene lookup returns CDR1 SGHTA and CDR2 FQGNSA. CDR3 size: 17 residues. V was pared by 1 base and J by 6 bases, with 11 bases of the junction left unmatched. CDR3 sequence reads: CASSLVALADWANEQFF. In DNA, the CDR3 is TGTGCCAGCAGCTTAGTCGCACTAGCGGATTGGGCCAATGAGCAGTTCTTC.

The V and J genes are TRBV5-6 and TRBJ2-7; 8 nucleotides align to TRBD2. This CDR3 is built from 14 residues. CDR1 is SGHDT and CDR2 is YYEEEE in the germline V gene. Trimming cost V 4 bases and J 0 bases; bases outside gene matches: 3. CDR3 protein: CASSLSGSSYEQYF. As DNA, the CDR3 is TGTGCCAGCAGCCTCAGCGGGAGCTCCTACGAGCAGTACTTC.

The J gene is TRBJ1-4, the V gene TRBV5-1; unclear D gene. Germline CDR1 and CDR2: SGHRS and YFSETQ. The CDR3 extends over 14 amino acids. Trimming pared 0 bases from V and 8 bases from J, leaving 11 bases between. In DNA form, the CDR3 reads TGCGCCAGCAGCTTGGCCGGGGTGCGAGAAAAACTGTTTTTT. This translates into CASSLAGVREKLFF.

CDR3 DNA: TGTGCCTGGACTGAACAGGGGGTTTTCTATGGCTACACCTTC. Its protein product is CAWTEQGVFYGYTF. The genes are TRBV30 and TRBJ1-2; TRBD1 matches 8 bases. V shed 4 bases and J 4 bases; nucleotides not matched to a gene: 8. The CDR3 sequence is 14 residues long. Germline CDR1 GTSNPN, CDR2 SVGIG (reference sequence).

Only one count was recorded for this clone. The rearrangement joins TRBV7-9 to TRBJ2-1, with TRBD2 identical over 9 bases. This CDR3 comprises 17 residues. With V trimmed by 5 bases and J by 4 bases, 12 bases remained unmatched. The germline gives CDR1 SEHNR, CDR2 FQNEAQ (reference sequence). CDR3: CASSPRWREGLYNEQFF. The CDR3 coding sequence is TGTGCCAGCAGCCCACGGTGGCGGGAGGGCCTATACAATGAGCAGTTCTTC.

The V call is TRBV28, the J call TRBJ1-2, with 8 positions matching TRBD1. The V gene end was trimmed by 6 bases and the J gene end by 5 bases; junction bases not matched to a gene: 5. The CDR3 consists of 13 residues. The germline gives CDR1 MDHEN, CDR2 SYDVKM. In nucleotides, the CDR3 is TGTGCCAGCAGGTTGACAGGGGCGTATGGCTACACCTTC. Its translation is CASRLTGAYGYTF.

The chain has TRBV5-1 and TRBJ2-1, with 8 nucleotides matching TRBD2. The germline V gene encodes CDR1 SGHRS and CDR2 YFSETQ. This CDR3 has 13 residues. V was clipped by 5 bases and J by 6 bases; unmatched bases: 4. This CDR3 is CASRPLAGNEQFF. Here the CDR3 DNA reads TGCGCCAGCAGACCGCTAGCGGGCAATGAGCAGTTCTTC.

The gene calls are TRBV28 and TRBJ1-2; D is unclear. Trimming left V 3 bases short and J 4 bases short, with 15 bases between. This CDR3 comprises 15 residues. CDR1 is MDHEN, CDR2 SYDVKM, per germline. CDR3 region: CASSFLEEATYGYTF. CDR3 in DNA: TGTGCCAGCAGTTTTTTGGAGGAGGCCACCTATGGCTACACCTTC.

J is TRBJ2-5 and V is TRBV9; TRBD2 matches at 7 bases. The CDR3 is 16 residues long. Losses at the gene ends were 4 bases for V and 6 bases for J; bases not matched to a gene: 15. The germline V gene has CDR1 SGDLS and CDR2 YYNGEE. DNA for the CDR3: TGTGCCAGCAGCCCTAGGAGTGCAGCGGGGACGAAGACCCAGTACTTC. It translates to CASSPRSAAGTKTQYF.

The V and J genes are TRBV5-1 and TRBJ2-5; tentatively, D is TRBD1 (7 bases). This CDR3 has 16 residues. Trimming removed 4 bases from V and 5 bases from J, with 21 bases in between. Germline V gene lookup returns CDR1 SGHRS and CDR2 YFSETQ. The CDR3 DNA reads as TGCGCCAGCAGCCCCTTCGGGAGAGGGGGCGAGGAGACCCAGTACTTC. It encodes CASSPFGRGGEETQYF.

The chain couples TRBV18 to TRBJ1-5, with TRBD1 identical over 11 bases. The CDR3 loop spans 18 amino acids. V was pared by 3 bases and J by 0 bases, with 7 bases of the junction left unmatched. Germline V gives CDR1 KGHSH, CDR2 LQKENI. CDR3 in DNA: TGTGCCAGCTCACCTCCCGGGACAGGGGGAATTAGCAATCAGCCCCAGCATTTT. Translating gives CASSPPGTGGISNQPQHF.

The CDR3: CASRSRGQETQYF. In nucleotides, the CDR3 is TGTGCCAGCAGGAGCCGGGGGCAAGAGACCCAGTACTTC. V usage is TRBV27 and J usage is TRBJ2-5, with a possible D match to TRBD2 (6 bases). This CDR3 comprises 13 residues. Germline V gives CDR1 MNHEY, CDR2 SMNVEV (reference sequence). Trimming cost V 6 bases and J 2 bases, with 10 bases left between them.

The chain carries TRBV20-1 and TRBJ1-2; D not certain. The CDR3 is made up of 10 amino acids. Trimming stripped 7 bases from V and 2 bases from J, with 5 bases between. Germline V CDR1 and CDR2: DFQATT, SNEGSKA (reference sequence). The CDR3 here is CSGANYGYTF. The CDR3 region has the DNA TGCAGTGGAGCGAACTATGGCTACACCTTC.

This chain uses TRBV5-1 with TRBJ2-1, with D possibly being TRBD2 (7 bases). The CDR3 sequence is 11 residues long. Germline V lookup: CDR1 SGHRS, CDR2 YFSETQ. V was cut by 0 bases and J by 16 bases, with 11 bases left in between. This chain's CDR3 is CASSLEGGYFF. The CDR3 coding sequence is TGCGCCAGCAGCTTGGAGGGGGGGTATTTCTTC. Based on the CDR3 plus reference TRBV5-1 and TRBJ2-1, the full variable domain is KAGVTQTPRYLIKTRGQQVTLSCSPISGHRSVSWYQQTPGQGLQFLFEYFSETQRNKGNFPGRFSGRQFSNSRSEMNVSTLELGDSALYLCASSLEGGYFFGPGTRLTVL.

The CDR3 DNA is TGTGCCAGCAGTTTATCGATCGGAGGGGGCGCCGCCTATGGCTACACCTTC. Its translation: CASSLSIGGGAAYGYTF. The chain links TRBV27 to TRBJ1-2; TRBD1 aligns across 7 bases. J lost 4 bases, V lost 0 bases, and 11 bases had no gene match. The germline CDR1 and CDR2 sequences are MNHEY and SMNVEV (reference sequence). This CDR3 region has 17 residues.

This rearrangement joins TRBV5-4 to TRBJ2-1; 11 bases are shared with TRBD2. The CDR3 is 16 amino acids. Germline assignment: CDR1 SGHNT and CDR2 YYREEE (reference sequence). V lost 4 bases to trimming and J lost 8 bases; unmatched junction nucleotides: 11. CDR3 protein: CASSRAGTSGLHEQFF. The CDR3 nucleotides are TGTGCCAGCAGCCGCGCCGGGACTAGCGGTTTGCATGAGCAGTTCTTC.

The V and J genes are TRBV27 and TRBJ2-7, with 7 bases that match TRBD2. Germline-derived CDR1 and CDR2 are MNHEY and SMNVEV (reference sequence). V was clipped by 6 bases and J by 6 bases; unmatched bases: 14. This CDR3 has 15 amino acids. The CDR3 sequence: CASSPGTTVVAEQYF. The CDR3 region has the DNA TGTGCCAGCAGCCCCGGGACTACCGTTGTCGCCGAGCAGTACTTC.

In its sample, this clone was seen once. This chain connects TRBV27 to TRBJ1-2, with D hard to call. Deletions cut 0 bases from V and 5 bases from J, with 7 bases between. CDR1 MNHEY and CDR2 SMNVEV come from the germline V gene (reference sequence). The CDR3 sequence is 13 residues long. The CDR3 reads CASSLSQDYGYTF. The CDR3 DNA is TGTGCCAGCAGTTTATCGCAGGATTATGGCTACACCTTC.

The chain employs TRBV28 and TRBJ2-7; TRBD1 matches at 8 bases. J gave up 5 bases and V 6 bases, and 6 bases lay outside the gene matches. The germline V gene encodes CDR1 MDHEN and CDR2 SYDVKM. This CDR3 has 13 amino acids. DNA of the CDR3: TGTGCCAGCAGCCTAGGACAGGGTAACGAGCAGTACGTC. Translation: CASSLGQGNEQYV.